Sequencing of this T cell receptor beta chain was carried out in a study of Graves' ophthalmopathy and Graves' hyperthyroidism. About the research overall: Peripheral blood sampling preceded any treatment and occurred at initial diagnosis. Study-wide results and limits: Forecasting of ophthalmopathy progression by the model achieved almost 71% sensitivity and more than 72% specificity. Most expanded clonotypes in thyroid above 0.001 frequency also showed up in blood. Built on 13 signatures, a model told ophthalmopathy apart from stable hyperthyroidism with roughly 88% sensitivity and roughly 80% specificity.

The V end was cut by 0 bases, the J end by 3 bases, with 9 bases between. The CDR3 has 14 amino acids. Germline V gene lookup returns CDR1 SGDLS and CDR2 YYNGEE. RNA transcripts were the source from which TCR beta CDR3 regions were amplified. Amplification began with first-round RT-PCR using HTBI primers, then second-round multiplex PCR was performed. TCRdb reanalysed the multiplex PCR reads using MiXCR and keeps one entry per CDR3 protein. Among almost 750,000 distinct CDR3 sequences listed, around 40% were seen once. About this clonotype: Its antigen is unknown.

This TCR came from an adult man with Graves' ophthalmopathy. The J gene is TRBJ1-2, the V gene TRBV9; possibly TRBD1 for D (6 bases). The specimen was peripheral blood. The CDR3 DNA reads as TGTGCCAGCAGCGTAGGGGACACCTACTATGGCTACACCTTC. Its translation is CASSVGDTYYGYTF.